The subject of this entry is one T cell receptor (beta chain). No antigen is known for it. A single record per CDR3 protein comes from TCRdb applying MiXCR to the reads. The repertoire consists of tens of thousands of distinct CDR3 sequences, with about 20% occurring once and the leading ten covering about 72%. V was trimmed by 7 bases and J by 3 bases, leaving 14 bases between them. Germline V gene data show CDR1 as MDHEN and CDR2 as SYDVKM. This CDR3 contains 14 residues. This sample was taken from a study of T cell repertoires in cytomegalovirus infection. Across the whole study: Researchers turned to recently identified HLA-C-restricted CMV epitopes as well as well-studied HLA-B-restricted ones. A matching HLA type, together with CMV infection, was signaled by public TCR beta signatures.

Study conclusions and caveats: Summed frequency of public TCR beta families distinguished CMV carriers with the relevant HLA. Ex vivo, HLA-C-restricted CMV-specific TCR beta clonotypes prevailed over the rest of the response.

The sequence was collected from a human donor in good health (CMV status not recorded). Some clones in this sample may be carry-over from other donors' samples. The input for sequencing was CD8+ T cells from cultured PBMCs, taken from culture after CMV antigen stimulation. This chain links TRBV28 with TRBJ2-3; TRBD1 might be the D (8 bases). This CDR3 is CASTHRGGTDTQYF. The CDR3 DNA sequence: TGTGCCAGCACCCACAGGGGGGGGACAGATACGCAGTATTTT.